The rows below give T cell receptor beta chains drawn from one sample of a study of CD8 T cells in Susac syndrome. TCRdb itself ran the immunoSEQ multiplex PCR reads through MiXCR, one entry per CDR3 protein. The repertoire holds under 85,000 distinct CDR3 sequences, 85% to 95% seen once, with roughly 1% in the top ten. Input material: CD8+ T cells from PBMCs. The receptors were sampled from a human donor with Susac syndrome. The CDR3 runs from the conserved cysteine through the conserved F or W. A D gene is named only where the DNA matches it firmly. Expanded clones are given a class, and other clones once, few, many or no size at all.

j_call,v_call,d_call,cdr3_length,clone_size,cdr3_nt,cdr3_aa
TRBJ2-1,TRBV5-1,-,13,once,TGCGCCAGCAGCTTGGAGGAGGGGACGGAGCAGTTCTTC,CASSLEEGTEQFF
TRBJ2-7,TRBV30,-,14,-,TGTGCCTGGACCGGGCGGGGATACTCCTACGAGCAGTACTTC,CAWTGRGYSYEQYF
TRBJ2-1,TRBV6-2/TRBV6-3,TRBD2,13,few,TGTGCCAGCAGTTCGACTAGCGGCAATGAGCAGTTCTTC,CASSSTSGNEQFF
TRBJ2-5,TRBV27,TRBD2,15,-,TGTGCCAGCAGTAGCACGACGGGAGGGCCGGAGACCCAGTACTTC,CASSSTTGGPETQYF
TRBJ1-1,TRBV7-9,-,13,-,TGTGCCAGCAGCCAGGTCCCAGCGACTGAAGCTTTCTTT,CASSQVPATEAFF
TRBJ1-2,TRBV20-1,-,15,once,TGCAGTGCTAGAGATTGGGGGAACAGGAACTATGGCTACACCTTC,CSARDWGNRNYGYTF
TRBJ2-5,TRBV12-3/TRBV12-4,-,10,-,TGTGCCAGCAGTTTCAGCCACCAGTACTTC,CASSFSHQYF
TRBJ1-2,TRBV5-6,TRBD1,13,-,TGTGCCAGCAGCCCGGGACAGAACTATGGCTACACCTTC,CASSPGQNYGYTF
TRBJ2-7,TRBV12-3/TRBV12-4,TRBD2,13,once,TGTGCCAGCCCCCTGGGGGGGTCCTACGAGCAGTACTTC,CASPLGGSYEQYF
TRBJ2-5,TRBV6-5,TRBD2,14,-,TGTGCCAGCAGTTACGGAACGGGAGGCGAGACCCAGTACTTC,CASSYGTGGETQYF
TRBJ1-1,TRBV5-1,TRBD1,15,-,TGCGCCAGCAGCACGGGACAGGGAGGAACCACTGAAGCTTTCTTT,CASSTGQGGTTEAFF
TRBJ2-1,TRBV12-3/TRBV12-4,TRBD2,15,once,TGTGCCAGCAGTCAGACTAGCGGGTTCACCAATGAGCAGTTCTTC,CASSQTSGFTNEQFF
TRBJ2-7,TRBV29-1,TRBD1,17,-,TGCAGCGTTGTCCCACAGGAATGGGACAGGGAATTTCTCGAGCAGTACTTC,CSVVPQEWDREFLEQYF
TRBJ1-1,TRBV2,-,15,-,TGTGCCAGCAGTCAAACTCGCGACAGGAACACTGAAGCTTTCTTT,CASSQTRDRNTEAFF
TRBJ2-2,TRBV30,-,14,-,TGTGCCTGGAGTATATCTTCCGACACCGGGGAGCTGTTTTTT,CAWSISSDTGELFF
TRBJ2-5,TRBV7-9,-,12,-,TGTGCCAGCAGCTTGACAGTAGAGACCCAGTACTTC,CASSLTVETQYF
TRBJ2-2,TRBV3-1,-,17,-,TGTGCCAGCAGTCTCGATCGGGCGGCCCCGGTCACCGGGGAGCTGTTTTTT,CASSLDRAAPVTGELFF
TRBJ2-1,TRBV5-6,-,14,-,TGTGCCAGCAGTTTTGGACAGCCTTACAATGAGCAGTTCTTC,CASSFGQPYNEQFF
TRBJ2-1,TRBV7-6,TRBD2,17,-,TGTGCCAGCAGCTTAGGGGGACTAGCCGATCCCTACAATGAGCAGTTCTTC,CASSLGGLADPYNEQFF
TRBJ1-5,TRBV19,TRBD1,15,once,TGTGCCAGCTTATCGGACAGGGAGGGCAATCAGCCCCAGCATTTT,CASLSDREGNQPQHF
TRBJ2-7,TRBV7-9,-,14,-,TGTGCCAGCAGCGGAGGGGGAGGGAAGGGCGAGCAGTACTTC,CASSGGGGKGEQYF
TRBJ2-5,TRBV11-1,TRBD2,15,-,TGTGCCAGCAGCCACAGGCCGAGCGGGGAGGAGACCCAGTACTTC,CASSHRPSGEETQYF
TRBJ2-3,TRBV30,TRBD2,17,-,TGTGCCTGGAGTCCACCTGGGGTAGCGGGAGTTATAGATACGCAGTATTTT,CAWSPPGVAGVIDTQYF
TRBJ2-1,TRBV6-5,-,16,-,TGTGCCAGCAGTTACTCGGTTTATAGCTCCTACAATGAGCAGTTCTTC,CASSYSVYSSYNEQFF
TRBJ2-5,TRBV6-5,TRBD1,16,-,TGTGCCAGCAGTTTGGAGGGACAGGGGGCTCTAGAGACCCAGTACTTC,CASSLEGQGALETQYF
TRBJ2-1,TRBV14,TRBD2,16,few,TGTGCCAGCAGCCCCTGGGGGGGGACGCCCACAAATGAGCAGTTCTTT,CASSPWGGTPTNEQFF
TRBJ2-1,TRBV28,TRBD2,16,-,TGTGCCAGCAGTTCCTGGACTAGCGGGAGAGGCAATGAGCAGTTCTTC,CASSSWTSGRGNEQFF
TRBJ2-1,TRBV27,-,13,-,TGTGCCAGCAGTTTAAGGCGGCTAAATGAGCAGTTCTTC,CASSLRRLNEQFF
TRBJ1-2,TRBV12-3/TRBV12-4,-,14,-,TGTGCCAGCAGCTATACAGGGCTTAACTATGGCTACACCTTC,CASSYTGLNYGYTF
TRBJ2-7,TRBV29-1,TRBD2,14,-,TGCAGCGTTGGGGGACGGGAGGGTGGATACGAGCAGTACTTC,CSVGGREGGYEQYF
TRBJ2-5,TRBV4-3,TRBD1,15,once,TGCGCCAGCAGCTCCGGGACAGGGGTCCAAGAGACCCAGTACTTC,CASSSGTGVQETQYF
TRBJ1-1,TRBV25-1,-,14,-,TGTGCCAGCAGTGATTGGACAGACAACACTGAAGCTTTCTTT,CASSDWTDNTEAFF
TRBJ2-1,TRBV4-3,TRBD2,17,-,TGCGCCAGCAGCCAAGATTCCGGGAGGGCCTTAACGGATGAGCAGTTCTTC,CASSQDSGRALTDEQFF
TRBJ2-1,TRBV7-9,-,13,-,TGTGCCAGCAGCTCAGACTTTAACAATGAGCAGTTCTTC,CASSSDFNNEQFF
TRBJ2-5,TRBV29-1,-,13,once,TGCAGCGTTGATAACGGCCCGCAAGAGACCCAGTACTTC,CSVDNGPQETQYF
TRBJ2-7,TRBV9,-,16,-,TGTGCCAGCAGCGTAGACCTGGCAGCACACTCCTACGAGCAGTACTTC,CASSVDLAAHSYEQYF
TRBJ2-7,TRBV29-1,-,14,-,TGCAGCGTTAAGGGAGGGGGAGCCTGGGACGAGCAGTACTTC,CSVKGGGAWDEQYF
TRBJ2-7,TRBV12-3/TRBV12-4,-,15,-,TGTGCCAGCAGTTATGGTAGCGCTACATCCTACGAGCAGTACTTC,CASSYGSATSYEQYF
TRBJ2-3,TRBV3-1,-,13,-,TGTGCCAGCAGCCAGGTGGGGGCAGATACGCAGTATTTT,CASSQVGADTQYF
TRBJ2-7,TRBV7-9,-,15,-,TGTGCCAGCAGCTTTGTAGGGGATAGCTCCTACGAGCAGTACTTC,CASSFVGDSSYEQYF
TRBJ2-7,TRBV7-6,TRBD2,13,-,TGTGCCAGCCATAGCGGGAGTAACTACGAGCAGTACTTC,CASHSGSNYEQYF
TRBJ1-3,TRBV9,-,14,-,TGTGCCAGCAGCGCAGAGGGCTCTGGAAACACCATATATTTT,CASSAEGSGNTIYF
TRBJ2-1,TRBV24-1,TRBD2,15,-,TGTGCCACCAGTGATACGGGACTAGCGGCCAATGAGCAGTTCTTC,CATSDTGLAANEQFF
TRBJ2-1,TRBV12-3/TRBV12-4,TRBD1,15,-,TGTGCCAGCAGTCCCACAGGGGGCATCTACAATGAGCAGTTCTTC,CASSPTGGIYNEQFF
TRBJ2-1,TRBV4-2,-,16,-,TGTGCCAGCAGCCAAAGGGAAGGAAGCTCCTACAATGAGCAGTTCTTC,CASSQREGSSYNEQFF
TRBJ2-3,TRBV28,-,18,once,TGTGCCAGCAGTTCTCTTGAGGATCGAGGGCCTAGGACAGATACGCAGTATTTT,CASSSLEDRGPRTDTQYF
TRBJ2-1,TRBV27,-,20,-,TGTGCCAGCGGAAACCAGCTCGGCCCCTTCGAAATGAGCTCCTACAATGAGCAGTTCTTC,CASGNQLGPFEMSSYNEQFF
TRBJ1-3,TRBV13,-,12,-,TGTGCCAGCAGCTTAATGGGAAACACCATATATTTT,CASSLMGNTIYF
TRBJ2-7,TRBV27,-,15,-,TGTGCCAGCAGTTTAGACCCTGGGGCCCGCAACGAGCAGTACTTC,CASSLDPGARNEQYF
TRBJ2-7,TRBV27,-,15,-,TGTGCCAGCAGTCCAGGAAGGATTAGCTCCTACGAGCAGTACTTC,CASSPGRISSYEQYF
TRBJ1-5,TRBV21-1,-,18,-,TGTGCCAGCAGCAACCCCCTCGGCGGACAGGGGAACAATCAGCCCCAGCATTTT,CASSNPLGGQGNNQPQHF
TRBJ1-5,TRBV6-5,TRBD1,13,-,TGTGCCAGCAGTCCCAGGGGGAATCAGCCCCAGCATTTT,CASSPRGNQPQHF
TRBJ2-7,TRBV7-2,-,12,-,TGTGCCAGCAGCCCACGACTGAGCGAGCAGTACTTC,CASSPRLSEQYF